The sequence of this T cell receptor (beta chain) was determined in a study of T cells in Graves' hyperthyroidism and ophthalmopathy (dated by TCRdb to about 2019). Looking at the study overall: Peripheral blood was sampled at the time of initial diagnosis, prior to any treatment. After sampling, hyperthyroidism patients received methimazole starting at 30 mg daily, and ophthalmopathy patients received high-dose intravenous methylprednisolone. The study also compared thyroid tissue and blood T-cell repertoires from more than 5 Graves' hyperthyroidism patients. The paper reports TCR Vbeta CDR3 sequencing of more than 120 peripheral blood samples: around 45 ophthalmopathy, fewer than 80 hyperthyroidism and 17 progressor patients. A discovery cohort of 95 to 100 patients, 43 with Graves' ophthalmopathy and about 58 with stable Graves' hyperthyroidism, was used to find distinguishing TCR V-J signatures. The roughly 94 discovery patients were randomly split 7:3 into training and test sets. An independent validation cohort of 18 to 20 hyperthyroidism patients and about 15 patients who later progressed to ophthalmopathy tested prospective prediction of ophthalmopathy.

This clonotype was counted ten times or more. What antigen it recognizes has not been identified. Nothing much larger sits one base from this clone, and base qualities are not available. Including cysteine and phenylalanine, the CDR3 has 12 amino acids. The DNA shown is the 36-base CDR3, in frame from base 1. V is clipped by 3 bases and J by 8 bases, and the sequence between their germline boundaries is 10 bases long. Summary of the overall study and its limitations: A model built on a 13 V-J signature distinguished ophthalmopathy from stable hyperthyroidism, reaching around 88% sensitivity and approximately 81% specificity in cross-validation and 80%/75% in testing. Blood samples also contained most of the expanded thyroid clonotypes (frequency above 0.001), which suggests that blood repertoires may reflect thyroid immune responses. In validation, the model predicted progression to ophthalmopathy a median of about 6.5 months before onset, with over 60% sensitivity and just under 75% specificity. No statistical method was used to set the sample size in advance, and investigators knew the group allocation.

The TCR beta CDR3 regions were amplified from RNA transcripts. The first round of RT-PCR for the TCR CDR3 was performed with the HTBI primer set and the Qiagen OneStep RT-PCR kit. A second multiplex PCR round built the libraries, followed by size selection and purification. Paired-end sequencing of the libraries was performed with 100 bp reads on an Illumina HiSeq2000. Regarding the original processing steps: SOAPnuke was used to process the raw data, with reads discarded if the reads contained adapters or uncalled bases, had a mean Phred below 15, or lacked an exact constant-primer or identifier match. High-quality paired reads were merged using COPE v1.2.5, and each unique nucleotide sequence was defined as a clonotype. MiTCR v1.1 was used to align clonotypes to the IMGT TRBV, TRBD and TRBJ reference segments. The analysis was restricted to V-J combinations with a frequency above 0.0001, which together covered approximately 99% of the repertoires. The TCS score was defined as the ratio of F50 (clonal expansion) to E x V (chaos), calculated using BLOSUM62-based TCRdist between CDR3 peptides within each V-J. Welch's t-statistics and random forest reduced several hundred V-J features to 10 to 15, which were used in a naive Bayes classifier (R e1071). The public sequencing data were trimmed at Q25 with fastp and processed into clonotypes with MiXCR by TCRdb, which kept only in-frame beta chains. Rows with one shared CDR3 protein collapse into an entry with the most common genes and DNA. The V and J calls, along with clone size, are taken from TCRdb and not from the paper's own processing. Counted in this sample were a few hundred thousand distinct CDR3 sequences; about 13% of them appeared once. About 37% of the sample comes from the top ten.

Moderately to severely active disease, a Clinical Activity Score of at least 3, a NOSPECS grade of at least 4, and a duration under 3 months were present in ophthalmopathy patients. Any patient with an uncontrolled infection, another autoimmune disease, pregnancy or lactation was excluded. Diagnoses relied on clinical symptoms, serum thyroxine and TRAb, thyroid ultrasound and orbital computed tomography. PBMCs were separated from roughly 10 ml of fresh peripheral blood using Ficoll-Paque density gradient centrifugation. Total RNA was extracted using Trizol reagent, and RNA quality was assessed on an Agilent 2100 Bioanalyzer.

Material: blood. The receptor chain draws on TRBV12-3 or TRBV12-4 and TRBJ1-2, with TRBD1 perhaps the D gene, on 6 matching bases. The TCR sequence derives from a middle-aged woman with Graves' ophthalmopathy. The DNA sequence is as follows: TGTGCCAGCAGTTTGACAGGCCTGGGCTACACCTTC. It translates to CASSLTGLGYTF.